This T cell receptor (beta chain) was sequenced for a study of cytomegalovirus exposure and HLA in healthy donors. 60 Vbeta and 13 Jbeta primers were used in PCR. Data came from immunoSEQ multiplex PCR; TCRdb stores just in-frame clones and leaves some out. This table has around 120,000 clones, around 60% appearing once. Per germline, CDR1 MNHEY and CDR2 SMNVEV (reference sequence). The CDR3 spans 14 residues. The junction had 2 bases not matched to a gene; V was cut back by 6 bases and J by 0 bases. The receptor was isolated from a man aged 25-40 years in good health and CMV-seropositive. The chain carries TRBV27 and TRBJ1-3; 7 bases map to TRBD1. Sequencing input: PBMCs. CDR3 sequence reads: CASSGTVSGNTIYF. Here the CDR3 DNA reads TGTGCCAGCAGCGGGACAGTCTCTGGAAACACCATATATTTT.